The sequence of this T cell receptor beta chain was determined in a study of naive and memory T cell subsets. The CDR3 totals 13 residues. The germline V and J ends were trimmed by 8 bases and 4 bases, with 14 bases remaining between them. Germline values: CDR1 MDHEN, CDR2 SYDVKM. About this clonotype itself: Its antigen remains unknown.

Study-level results: In naive cells, over 90% of TCR sequences were seen only once. Expression changes during T cell differentiation may affect RNA-based TCR counts. A few larger clonotypes appeared in naive repertoires, especially CD8, possibly memory cells re-expressing CD45RA.

The beta constant-region primer was an equimolar mix of two oligonucleotides covering TRBC1 and TRBC2. Four rounds of PCR amplified the ligated cDNA using nested alpha and beta constant-region primers plus SP2. One entry per CDR3 protein results from TCRdb running MiXCR on the UMI-ligation and nested PCR reads. The sample shows over 110,000 distinct CDR3 sequences, around 21% of them seen only once. From the second PCR step, alpha and beta chains were amplified apart. CMV status came from CD4+ IFNgamma after overnight CMV lysate stimulation. The TCR comes from a human donor in good health. The sequenced material came from naive CD8+ T cells from blood. This chain links TRBV28 with TRBJ1-1; D not certain. For the CDR3, the DNA is TGTGCCAGCCCTAACCCGGTCGGCACTGAAGCTTTCTTT. Amino acids: CASPNPVGTEAFF.